This TCR beta chain was identified in a study of cytomegalovirus exposure and HLA in healthy donors. Study-level results: Presence/absence analyses supposed approximately even sequencing depth among donors. Only CMV serostatus was available as immune exposure information.

V was clipped by 6 bases and J by 0 bases; unmatched bases: 8. The CDR3 totals 16 residues. Germline CDR1 LNHDA, CDR2 SQIVND (reference sequence). This clone was detected only a few times. What it binds is unknown. Primers: 60 Vbeta forward and 13 Jbeta reverse. Some clones are missing from TCRdb's copy, which holds only in-frame ones; the method was immunoSEQ multiplex PCR. The repertoire holds 130,000 to 150,000 clones, with 55% to 85% as singletons. The sample comprised PBMCs. This chain uses TRBV19 with TRBJ1-3; TRBD1 matches at 7 bases. This clonotype originated in a man aged 35 to 55 in good health and CMV-seronegative. CDR3 sequence: CASSYRGTGSGNTIYF. DNA for the CDR3: TGTGCCAGTAGCTACAGGGGCACCGGCTCTGGAAACACCATATATTTT.